These 27 T cell receptor beta chains originate from one sample sequenced in a study of T cells after yellow fever vaccination. Via MiXCR, TCRdb re-called the 5' RACE reads, giving one row per CDR3 protein. The repertoire holds some 560,000 distinct CDR3 sequences, with less than 20% as singletons. The sample here was PBMCs, taken 15 days after the yellow fever booster vaccination. The receptors were sampled from a young man who received the YFV17D yellow fever vaccine.

This clonotype was found many times. The V call is TRBV7-6, the J call TRBJ2-1, with 7 bases identical to TRBD2. Trimming took 1 base from V and 0 from J; bases not matched to a gene: 3. The CDR3 is 16 amino acids. From germline, CDR1 is SGHVS and CDR2 FNYEAQ. Written as DNA, the CDR3 is TGTGCCAGCAGCTTAGGGGGCGGGGGCTCCTACAATGAGCAGTTCTTC. The encoded protein is CASSLGGGGSYNEQFF.

This clonotype was seen a handful of times. V usage is TRBV5-4 and J usage is TRBJ2-2; D might be TRBD1 (6 bases). This CDR3 has 16 amino acids. Trimming cost V 2 bases and J 2 bases, with 13 bases left between them. Looked up from germline, CDR1 is SGHNT and CDR2 is YYREEE (reference sequence). The CDR3 spells CASSLNPGHNTGELFF. In DNA form, the CDR3 reads TGTGCCAGCAGCTTAAATCCGGGACACAACACCGGGGAGCTGTTTTTT.

This clonotype was seen ten or more times. V and J are TRBV24-1 and TRBJ2-1; 14 nucleotides match TRBD2. CDR1 KGHDR and CDR2 SFDVKD come from the germline V gene. The CDR3 runs to 17 residues. V lost 4 bases, J lost 8 bases, and 9 bases stayed unmatched. CDR3 coding DNA: TGTGCCACCAGTGAAGCTGGGACTAGCGGGAGCGGGTATGAGCAGTTCTTC. Translated: CATSEAGTSGSGYEQFF.

The genes are TRBV7-2 and TRBJ2-2, with TRBD2 matching over 9 bases. Germline V CDR1 and CDR2: SGHTA, FQGNSA. Germline trimming cut 5 bases from V and 5 bases from J; bases unmatched to any gene: 6. The CDR3 runs to 15 residues. The CDR3, as DNA: TGTGCCAGCAGCCGGGCCAGCGGGAGGACCGGGGAGCTGTTTTTT. Its protein is CASSRASGRTGELFF. The whole variable domain, remainder taken from reference TRBV7-2 and TRBJ2-2, is GAGVSQSPSNKVTEKGKDVELRCDPISGHTALYWYRQSLGQGLEFLIYFQGNSAPDKSGLPSDRFSAERTGGSVSTLTIQRTQQEDSAVYLCASSRASGRTGELFFGEGSRLTVL.

The chain couples TRBV20-1 to TRBJ2-7, with unresolved D. The CDR3 has 13 amino acids. The V end was cut by 0 bases, the J end by 5 bases, with 11 bases between. The germline V gene encodes CDR1 DFQATT and CDR2 SNEGSKA (reference sequence). DNA for the CDR3: TGCAGTGCTAGAGATCAAGGCCTCGACGAGCAGTACTTC. Protein product: CSARDQGLDEQYF.

This clonotype was observed a few times. This chain uses TRBV3-1 with TRBJ1-1, with 8 bases matching TRBD1. The CDR3 covers 13 residues. V gave up 3 bases and J gave up 12 bases; unmatched junction bases: 9. Germline CDR1 is LGHDT and CDR2 is YNNKEL (reference sequence). This CDR3 is CASSHPGGGHTFF. The DNA of the CDR3 is TGTGCCAGCAGCCATCCAGGGGGCGGGCACACTTTCTTT.

Here the CDR3 reads CASSLLAPNTGELFF. In DNA form, the CDR3 reads TGTGCCAGCAGTCTACTAGCTCCGAACACCGGGGAGCTGTTTTTT. The chain couples TRBV6-2 or TRBV6-3 to TRBJ2-2; D is possibly TRBD2 (6 bases). This CDR3 contains 15 residues. V lost 5 bases, J lost 0 bases, and 10 bases lay in between. Germline V lookup: CDR1 MNHEY, CDR2 SVGEGT.

This chain connects TRBV6-1 to TRBJ2-5; no definite D call. The V and J ends lost 7 bases and 5 bases respectively, with 5 bases between them. The CDR3 is made up of 10 amino acids. The V gene's germline CDR1 is MNHNS and CDR2 SASEGT. This CDR3 reads CASTLETQYF. CDR3 coding DNA: TGTGCCAGCACATTGGAGACCCAGTACTTC.

Points on this clonotype: Relative to the germline gene, one junction end is altered; a read error may explain this. The rearrangement uses TRBV3-1 and TRBJ1-5; D gene ambiguous. Germline CDR1 and CDR2: LGHDT and YNNKEL (reference sequence). This CDR3 is 13 amino acids long. The CDR3 sequence: CASSLDGNQTQHF. CDR3 DNA sequence: TGTGCCAGCAGCCTGGATGGCAATCAGACCCAGCATTTT.

The rearrangement uses TRBV7-9 and TRBJ2-7; a possible D gene is TRBD1 (6 bases). The CDR3 runs 15 residues. The germline V gene encodes CDR1 SEHNR and CDR2 FQNEAQ (reference sequence). V lost 3 bases and J lost 4, with 16 bases in between. As DNA, the CDR3 is TGTGCCAGCAGCTTGGGACAAACCCCGGGATACGAGCAGTACTTC. Its translation: CASSLGQTPGYEQYF.

There are a few counts of this clonotype. The chain couples TRBV9 to TRBJ1-4; D might be TRBD1 (5 bases). CDR3 length equals 16 residues. The germline V gene encodes CDR1 SGDLS and CDR2 YYNGEE. Trimming removed 3 bases from V and 4 bases from J, with 16 bases in between. CDR3 bases: TGTGCCAGCAGCGCCGGGGGTTTGAGGGTTAATGAAAAACTGTTTTTT. As protein: CASSAGGLRVNEKLFF.

Here the CDR3 reads CASSLPEAGEQYF. CDR3 nucleotides: TGTGCCAGCAGTCTTCCGGAGGCCGGCGAGCAGTACTTC. The chain has TRBV6-5 and TRBJ2-7; maybe TRBD2 (5 bases). This CDR3 is built from 13 residues. Trimming pared 5 bases from V and 6 bases from J, leaving 14 bases between. CDR1 and CDR2 (germline): MNHEY, SVGAGI.

This clonotype showed up just a few times. J is TRBJ2-2 and V is TRBV7-3; no clear D. This CDR3 is built from 14 residues. Germline V CDR1 and CDR2: SGHTA, FQGTGA. The V end lost 4 bases, the J end lost 3 bases, and 9 bases lay between the germline ends. The DNA of the CDR3 is TGTGCCAGCAGCTCCTCGTTTGACACCGGGGAGCTGTTTTTT. The encoded protein is CASSSSFDTGELFF.

This clonotype was detected a few times. This chain links TRBV12-3 or TRBV12-4 with TRBJ2-1; maybe TRBD1 (7 bases). CDR3 size: 15 residues. V was shortened by 8 bases and J by 4 bases, with 18 bases between the two germline ends. Here the CDR3 DNA reads TGTGCCAGCCAACAGGGGAGTGGGGGGTACAATGAGCAGTTCTTC. Translating it yields CASQQGSGGYNEQFF.

This clonotype has only a few counts. The chain employs TRBV20-1 and TRBJ2-7; D gene ambiguous. The V and J ends lost 3 bases and 0 bases respectively, with 18 bases between them. The germline V gene has CDR1 DFQATT and CDR2 SNEGSKA (reference sequence). This CDR3 is built from 16 residues. The CDR3 DNA reads TGCAGTGCTAGGAGTCTGCGTCACGAAACCTCCTACGAGCAGTACTTC. Amino acid sequence: CSARSLRHETSYEQYF.

This clonotype has more than one count but fewer than ten. The chain couples TRBV5-1 to TRBJ2-3; no definite D call. The germline CDR1 and CDR2 sequences are SGHRS and YFSETQ. The CDR3 sequence is 14 residues long. Trimming removed 0 bases at V and 3 bases at J, with 8 bases between. The CDR3 loop reads CASSLGRETDTQYF. In DNA form, the CDR3 reads TGCGCCAGCAGCTTGGGAAGGGAAACAGATACGCAGTATTTT.

The chain combines TRBV20-1 with TRBJ2-5; D not resolved. Germline lookup yields CDR1 DFQATT and CDR2 SNEGSKA (reference sequence). The CDR3 has 13 residues. V was clipped by 4 bases and J by 6 bases, with 15 bases between them. CDR3 loop: CSATRVVVKTQYF. The DNA of the CDR3 is TGCAGTGCTACAAGGGTAGTTGTAAAGACCCAGTACTTC.

This clonotype was found many times. The V and J genes are TRBV7-8 and TRBJ2-1; 7 positions match TRBD2. V gave up 1 base and J gave up 6 bases; unmatched junction bases: 6. This CDR3 is 15 amino acids long. Germline V gene sequence: CDR1 SGHVS, CDR2 FQNEAQ. CDR3 amino acids: CASSLGSGGSNEQFF. Here the CDR3 DNA reads TGTGCCAGCAGCTTAGGATCCGGGGGGAGCAATGAGCAGTTCTTC. The full variable domain, rest sourced from reference TRBV7-8 and TRBJ2-1, is GAGVSQSPRYKVAKRGQDVALRCDPISGHVSLFWYQQALGQGPEFLTYFQNEAQLDKSGLPSDRFFAERPEGSVSTLKIQRTQQEDSAVYLCASSLGSGGSNEQFFGPGTRLTVL.

V and J are TRBV5-6 and TRBJ2-2; TRBD1 is a possible D gene (5 bases). Germline-derived CDR1 and CDR2 are SGHDT and YYEEEE. This CDR3 region has 12 residues. The V end was cut by 0 bases, the J end by 10 bases, with 7 bases between. The CDR3 DNA sequence: TGTGCCAGCAGCTTGGTAGGGGTGGAGCTGTTTTTT. Its protein is CASSLVGVELFF.

A few counts support this clonotype. V and J are TRBV5-1 and TRBJ2-3; D possibly corresponds to TRBD1 (6 bases). Germline values: CDR1 SGHRS, CDR2 YFSETQ. V lost 2 bases and J 4 bases, leaving 11 bases between the germline ends. The CDR3 totals 14 residues. CDR3 DNA sequence: TGCGCCAGCAGCTTACAGGGAGTGTCAGATACGCAGTATTTT. As protein: CASSLQGVSDTQYF.

This clonotype was found a few times. This sequence joins TRBV27 and TRBJ2-7; maybe TRBD2 (7 bases). This CDR3 contains 14 residues. The germline gives CDR1 MNHEY, CDR2 SMNVEV (reference sequence). Trimming shortened V by 4 bases and J by 4 bases, and 14 bases separated the two germline ends. CDR3 residues: CASSSLGRGYEQYF. The CDR3, as DNA: TGTGCCAGCAGTTCACTAGGGAGGGGGTACGAGCAGTACTTC.

The V and J genes are TRBV20-1 and TRBJ2-1; TRBD1 matches 7 bases. With 0 bases clipped from V and 1 base from J, the junction kept 0 bases outside the gene matches. Germline V gene data show CDR1 as DFQATT and CDR2 as SNEGSKA (reference sequence). The CDR3 covers 14 residues. CDR3 nucleotides: TGCAGTGCTAGAGAGGGACAGTCCTACAATGAGCAGTTCTTC. This encodes CSAREGQSYNEQFF.

This clonotype was picked up a small number of times. The chain combines TRBV5-1 with TRBJ2-7, with a weak D call TRBD1 (5 bases). Germline CDR1 is SGHRS and CDR2 is YFSETQ. The V gene lost 0 bases and the J gene lost 7 bases, with 14 bases spanning the gap. This CDR3 contains 14 residues. CDR3 in DNA: TGCGCCAGCAGCTTGGACAGGAGCCCGCTGGAGCAGTACTTC. Encoded protein: CASSLDRSPLEQYF.

The table lists this clonotype with a few counts. The chain couples TRBV7-2 to TRBJ2-1, with TRBD2 identical over 14 bases. Unmatched junction bases numbered 7, after V lost 6 bases and J lost 9 bases. CDR1 is SGHTA, CDR2 FQGNSA, per germline. The length of the CDR3 is 15 residues. In nucleotides, the CDR3 is TGTGCCAGCAGGCCGGGACTAGCGGGAGTCGGTGAGCAGTTCTTC. Translated: CASRPGLAGVGEQFF.

This chain connects TRBV10-3 to TRBJ2-3; 9 bases match TRBD2. The CDR3 length is 16 residues. Germline trimming cut 10 bases from V and 0 bases from J; bases unmatched to any gene: 11. The germline gives CDR1 ENHRY, CDR2 SYGVKD. The CDR3 protein is CASKRPSGTSTDTQYF. CDR3 sequence (DNA): TGTGCCAGTAAAAGACCTAGCGGGACTAGCACAGATACGCAGTATTTT.

The chain recombines TRBV7-9 with TRBJ1-4; D might be TRBD1 (6 bases). The germline V gene encodes CDR1 SEHNR and CDR2 FQNEAQ (reference sequence). The germline V and J ends were trimmed by 5 bases and 4 bases, with 17 bases remaining between them. The CDR3 has 16 amino acids. The DNA for the CDR3 is TGTGCCAGCAGCACCCCGGGGGCGGGCTATAATGAAAAACTGTTTTTT. As protein: CASSTPGAGYNEKLFF.

The chain is built from TRBV6-5 and TRBJ2-3; 7 nucleotides line up with TRBD1. The V gene's germline CDR1 is MNHEY and CDR2 SVGAGI. V shed 6 bases, J shed 5 bases, and the junction held 8 bases outside the gene matches. The CDR3 contains 14 residues. CDR3: CASSRTGPQDTQYF. DNA for the CDR3: TGTGCCAGCAGCCGGACAGGACCCCAAGATACGCAGTATTTT.